This entry lists 30 T cell receptor beta chains sequenced from one sample in a study of blood T cell repertoires in COVID-19. Libraries were prepared by immunoSEQ multiplex PCR; TCRdb keeps only in-frame clonotypes and omits some of them. Of 60,000 or so clones detected, 75% to 90% appear once; the ten largest clones hold more than 13%. Sequenced input: peripheral blood. The receptors originated from a woman aged 60-75 years with active COVID-19.

The rearrangement links TRBV19 to TRBJ1-5; 7 bases are a match to TRBD1. This CDR3 has 14 residues. The junction had 8 bases not matched to a gene; V was cut back by 6 bases and J by 6 bases. Germline V gene lookup returns CDR1 LNHDA and CDR2 SQIVND (reference sequence). The CDR3 spells CASSPTGDSQPQHF. In DNA form, the CDR3 reads TGTGCCAGTAGCCCAACAGGGGATAGTCAGCCCCAGCATTTT.

This clone was picked up a small number of times. V usage is TRBV7-9 and J usage is TRBJ2-3; 10 nucleotides line up with TRBD2. Germline V lookup: CDR1 SEHNR, CDR2 FQNEAQ (reference sequence). The CDR3 length is 15 residues. V was pared by 4 bases and J by 3 bases, with 4 bases of the junction left unmatched. CDR3 nucleotide sequence: TGTGCCAGCAGCTCCGGACTAGCGGAGACAGATACGCAGTATTTT. This encodes CASSSGLAETDTQYF.

The genes are TRBV5-1 and TRBJ2-3; TRBD2 matches 8 bases. There are 16 residues in the CDR3. After removal of 4 bases from V and 0 bases from J, the junction contained 7 bases not matched to a gene. The germline gives CDR1 SGHRS, CDR2 YFSETQ. CDR3 DNA sequence: TGCGCCAGCAGCCCGCGGGGGGCGTCTAGCACAGATACGCAGTATTTT. Protein product: CASSPRGASSTDTQYF. The full variable domain, rest sourced from reference TRBV5-1 and TRBJ2-3, is KAGVTQTPRYLIKTRGQQVTLSCSPISGHRSVSWYQQTPGQGLQFLFEYFSETQRNKGNFPGRFSGRQFSNSRSEMNVSTLELGDSALYLCASSPRGASSTDTQYFGPGTRLTVL.

The chain carries TRBV19 and TRBJ1-5; 7 positions match TRBD1. The CDR3 totals 16 residues. The J segment lost 5 bases and the V segment lost 9 bases, leaving 16 bases of the junction unmatched. Germline V gene lookup returns CDR1 LNHDA and CDR2 SQIVND (reference sequence). As DNA, the CDR3 is TGTGCCAGCACCACCGGCTCAGGACAGGTTTATCAGCCCCAGCATTTT. It codes for CASTTGSGQVYQPQHF. Full variable domain (remainder filled in from reference TRBV19 and TRBJ1-5): DGGITQSPKYLFRKEGQNVTLSCEQNLNHDAMYWYRQDPGQGLRLIYYSQIVNDFQKGDIAEGYSVSREKKESFPLTVTSAQKNPTAFYLCASTTGSGQVYQPQHFGDGTRLSIL.

This chain joins TRBV6-5 and TRBJ1-4, with 9 bases that match TRBD1. The germline V gene encodes CDR1 MNHEY and CDR2 SVGAGI. With V trimmed by 6 bases and J by 7 bases, 9 bases remained unmatched. This CDR3 spans 15 amino acids. In nucleotides, the CDR3 is TGTGCCAGCAGCCTACAGGGGGCGCGTGGTGAAAAACTGTTTTTT. Residues: CASSLQGARGEKLFF.

The CDR3 loop is CATSRDRGRSYNEQFF. CDR3 in DNA: TGTGCCACCAGCAGAGATCGGGGTCGCTCCTACAATGAGCAGTTCTTC. This chain links TRBV15 with TRBJ2-1; D is perhaps TRBD2 (5 bases). Between the trimmed V and J ends, which lost 0 bases and 0 bases, there was a span of 9 bases. Germline V gene sequence: CDR1 LNHNV, CDR2 YYDKDF (reference sequence). The CDR3 contains 16 residues. Using reference TRBV15 and TRBJ2-1 for the parts outside the CDR3, the full variable domain is DAMVIQNPRYQVTQFGKPVTLSCSQTLNHNVMYWYQQKSSQAPKLLFHYYDKDFNNEADTPDNFQSRRPNTSFCFLDIRSPGLGDTAMYLCATSRDRGRSYNEQFFGPGTRLTVL.

The gene calls are TRBV7-2 and TRBJ2-1, with no clear D. Germline V gene data show CDR1 as SGHTA and CDR2 as FQGNSA. This CDR3 region has 11 residues. Trimming shortened V by 10 bases and J by 2 bases, and 6 bases separated the two germline ends. The CDR3 DNA is TGTGCCATCTCGGCCTACAATGAGCAGTTCTTC. It encodes CAISAYNEQFF.

The chain recombines TRBV7-3 with TRBJ1-1; 7 bases agree with TRBD1. Germline trimming cut 4 bases from V and 3 bases from J; bases unmatched to any gene: 2. The CDR3 runs to 13 residues. The germline V gene has CDR1 SGHTA and CDR2 FQGTGA. DNA for the CDR3: TGTGCCAGCAGCTCGGACAGGTACACTGAAGCTTTCTTT. Protein: CASSSDRYTEAFF.

This chain links TRBV4-1 with TRBJ1-5, with 7 bases aligning to TRBD1. Germline-derived CDR1 and CDR2 are MGHRA and YSYEKL. Germline trimming cut 4 bases from V and 10 bases from J; bases unmatched to any gene: 10. The CDR3 consists of 14 residues. CDR3 nucleotide sequence: TGCGCCAGCAGCCTAACCCCGGACAGGTCACCCCAGCATTTT. The encoded protein is CASSLTPDRSPQHF.

V is TRBV5-5 and J is TRBJ2-3; TRBD2 matches 13 bases. The CDR3 is made up of 16 amino acids. CDR1 SGHKS and CDR2 YYEKEE come from the germline V gene (reference sequence). V was clipped by 4 bases and J by 1 base; unmatched bases: 3. This chain's CDR3 is CASSGGLAGGTDTQYF. CDR3 coding DNA: TGTGCCAGCAGCGGCGGACTAGCGGGGGGCACAGATACGCAGTATTTT.

The chain recombines TRBV7-9 with TRBJ1-3, with 7 nucleotides matching TRBD1. Germline CDR1 SEHNR, CDR2 FQNEAQ (reference sequence). The CDR3 extends over 14 amino acids. V shed 2 bases and J 3 bases; nucleotides not matched to a gene: 1. CDR3 residues: CASSLRGRGNTIYF. The CDR3 DNA sequence: TGTGCCAGCAGCTTAAGGGGGCGTGGAAACACCATATATTTT.

The chain links TRBV18 to TRBJ2-3, with D unresolved. This CDR3 spans 14 amino acids. Trimming removed 3 bases from V and 4 bases from J, with 11 bases in between. Germline CDR1 and CDR2: KGHSH and LQKENI. CDR3 region: CASSPRSVPDTQYF. In DNA, the CDR3 is TGTGCCAGCTCACCGCGAAGCGTCCCAGATACGCAGTATTTT.

The J gene is TRBJ1-4, the V gene TRBV2, with D tentatively TRBD1 (5 bases). CDR3 length: 14 amino acids. Trimming removed 10 bases from V and 5 bases from J, with 17 bases in between. CDR1 and CDR2 from the germline V gene are SNHLY and FYNNEI. Here the CDR3 reads CATRDSSWNEKLFF. CDR3 nucleotide sequence: TGTGCCACCCGTGACAGTTCCTGGAATGAAAAACTGTTTTTT.

This chain uses TRBV19 with TRBJ2-1; possibly TRBD1 for D (6 bases). This CDR3 is 13 amino acids long. Trimming took 7 bases from V and 5 from J, leaving 12 bases between them. Germline V gene sequence: CDR1 LNHDA, CDR2 SQIVND (reference sequence). CDR3 in DNA: TGTGCCAGTAAAGTGACAGGCGACAATGAGCAGTTCTTC. Encoded protein: CASKVTGDNEQFF.

The rearrangement uses TRBV9 and TRBJ2-5; tentatively, D is TRBD2 (7 bases). V was trimmed by 0 bases and J by 2 bases, leaving 17 bases between them. This CDR3 is built from 17 residues. Germline loops: CDR1 SGDLS, CDR2 YYNGEE. CDR3: CASSVGRGGSTQETQYF. CDR3 sequence (DNA): TGTGCCAGCAGCGTAGGCCGCGGGGGCAGCACTCAAGAGACCCAGTACTTC.

The chain employs TRBV15 and TRBJ2-1; TRBD1 might be the D (5 bases). Trimming removed 0 bases at V and 5 bases at J, with 20 bases between. The CDR3 extends over 18 amino acids. Germline-derived CDR1 and CDR2 are LNHNV and YYDKDF (reference sequence). The CDR3 region is CATSRDRVGPLRNNEQFF. The CDR3 DNA sequence: TGTGCCACCAGCAGAGACCGGGTGGGGCCCCTGAGAAACAATGAGCAGTTCTTC.

The V and J genes are TRBV5-1 and TRBJ1-5; no definite D call. V lost 2 bases and J lost 1, with 7 bases in between. The CDR3 runs 14 residues. In germline, CDR1 is SGHRS, CDR2 YFSETQ. Here the CDR3 DNA reads TGCGCCAGCAGCTTCGGGGAGAGCAATCAGCCCCAGCATTTT. This sequence encodes CASSFGESNQPQHF.

V usage is TRBV19 and J usage is TRBJ2-6, with 8 bases aligning to TRBD1. The CDR3 is 17 amino acids. With 9 bases clipped from V and 0 bases from J, the junction kept 10 bases outside the gene matches. Looked up from germline, CDR1 is LNHDA and CDR2 is SQIVND (reference sequence). The CDR3 reads CASRGRTGNSGANVLTF. CDR3 nucleotide sequence: TGTGCCAGCAGGGGGAGGACAGGGAACTCTGGGGCCAACGTCCTGACTTTC.

The rearrangement joins TRBV9 to TRBJ2-5, with 16 nucleotides matching TRBD2. The J segment lost 4 bases and the V segment lost 6 bases, leaving 9 bases of the junction unmatched. CDR1 and CDR2 (germline): SGDLS, YYNGEE. The CDR3 is 17 residues long. The CDR3 spells CASNMGTSGGAPETQYF. The CDR3 DNA is TGTGCCAGCAACATGGGGACTAGCGGGGGGGCCCCAGAGACCCAGTACTTC. The full variable domain, with the rest looked up from reference TRBV9 and TRBJ2-5, is DSGVTQTPKHLITATGQRVTLRCSPRSGDLSVYWYQQSLDQGLQFLIQYYNGEERAKGNILERFSAQQFPDLHSELNLSSLELGDSALYFCASNMGTSGGAPETQYFGPGTRLLVL.

The genes are TRBV5-1 and TRBJ1-2; no clear D. Germline V gene lookup returns CDR1 SGHRS and CDR2 YFSETQ. The CDR3 has 14 residues. V lost 3 bases and J 4 bases, leaving 13 bases between the germline ends. The CDR3 sequence is CASSSPGGIYGYTF. The CDR3, as DNA: TGCGCCAGCAGCTCGCCGGGAGGGATCTATGGCTACACCTTC. Complete variable domain (other parts from reference TRBV5-1 and TRBJ1-2): KAGVTQTPRYLIKTRGQQVTLSCSPISGHRSVSWYQQTPGQGLQFLFEYFSETQRNKGNFPGRFSGRQFSNSRSEMNVSTLELGDSALYLCASSSPGGIYGYTFGSGTRLTVV.

This chain uses TRBV7-2 with TRBJ2-1; 15 positions match TRBD2. Germline V gives CDR1 SGHTA, CDR2 FQGNSA. V shed 7 bases, J shed 9 bases, and the junction held 7 bases outside the gene matches. The CDR3 is 15 residues long. As DNA, the CDR3 is TGTGCCAGCAACCCGGGACTAGCGGGGGGTGGTGAGCAGTTCTTC. Residues: CASNPGLAGGGEQFF.

The chain uses TRBV6-1 and TRBJ1-4; D perhaps matches TRBD1 (6 bases). The germline V gene has CDR1 MNHNS and CDR2 SASEGT. The CDR3 runs 15 residues. V lost 3 bases, J lost 4 bases, and 12 bases lay in between. The DNA of the CDR3 is TGTGCCAGCAGTGAGATTGGACAGAATAATGAAAAACTGTTTTTT. Protein: CASSEIGQNNEKLFF.

V gene TRBV6-5 combines with J gene TRBJ2-7, with 9 bases aligning to TRBD1. This CDR3 spans 15 amino acids. Germline CDR1 reads MNHEY; CDR2 reads SVGAGI. Trimming took 4 bases from V and 4 from J; bases not matched to a gene: 8. This CDR3 is CASSSRGTGIYEQYF. CDR3 DNA: TGTGCCAGCAGTTCCCGGGGGACAGGGATATACGAGCAGTACTTC.

This rearrangement joins TRBV6-5 to TRBJ1-1; no firm D call. Germline loops: CDR1 MNHEY, CDR2 SVGAGI. V dropped 11 bases and J dropped 1 base, with 17 bases sitting between them. The CDR3 loop spans 14 amino acids. DNA for the CDR3: TGTGCCTCCCTAACCCGTCAGGAGAACACTGAAGCTTTCTTT. It specifies CASLTRQENTEAFF.

V is TRBV20-1 and J is TRBJ1-6, with D uncertain. V was clipped by 3 bases and J by 0 bases, with 9 bases between them. The CDR3 is made up of 15 amino acids. The V gene's germline CDR1 is DFQATT and CDR2 SNEGSKA (reference sequence). The CDR3, as DNA: TGCAGTGCTAGTTACCAGGCCTCCTATAATTCACCCCTCCACTTT. It yields the protein CSASYQASYNSPLHF.

The V gene is TRBV12-5, the J gene TRBJ2-2, with a weak D call TRBD1 (6 bases). Per the germline V gene, CDR1 is LGHNT and CDR2 is FRNRAP. The CDR3 extends over 16 amino acids. V lost 2 bases, J lost 6 bases, and 16 bases lay in between. The CDR3 here is CASGLSGHGESGELFF. The CDR3 DNA reads TGTGCTAGTGGTTTGTCGGGACATGGAGAGTCCGGGGAGCTGTTTTTT.

V and J are TRBV5-1 and TRBJ1-5; 9 nucleotides match TRBD1. With 0 bases clipped from V and 4 bases from J, the junction kept 2 bases outside the gene matches. Germline-derived CDR1 and CDR2 are SGHRS and YFSETQ. The CDR3 is 15 amino acids. The CDR3 here is CASSLGDRGNQPQHF. DNA of the CDR3: TGCGCCAGCAGCTTGGGAGACAGGGGGAATCAGCCCCAGCATTTT.

The chain couples TRBV5-5 to TRBJ1-4; 9 bases are a match to TRBD1. CDR1 SGHKS and CDR2 YYEKEE come from the germline V gene (reference sequence). J gave up 5 bases and V 2 bases, and 7 bases lay outside the gene matches. The CDR3 sequence is 16 residues long. The CDR3 nucleotides read TGTGCCAGCAGCTTATGGACAGGGGCTAAAAATGAAAAACTGTTTTTT. Protein product: CASSLWTGAKNEKLFF.

J is TRBJ2-7 and V is TRBV7-9; D gene uncertain. Trimming removed 4 bases at V and 0 bases at J, with 4 bases between. This CDR3 is built from 12 residues. Germline values: CDR1 SEHNR, CDR2 FQNEAQ (reference sequence). Written as DNA, the CDR3 is TGTGCCAGCAGCTCTTCCTCCTACGAGCAGTACTTC. Protein: CASSSSSYEQYF. Supplemented by reference TRBV7-9 and TRBJ2-7, the full variable domain reads DTGVSQNPRHKITKRGQNVTFRCDPISEHNRLYWYRQTLGQGPEFLTYFQNEAQLEKSRLLSDRFSAERPKGSFSTLEIQRTEQGDSAMYLCASSSSSYEQYFGPGTRLTVT.

Remarks on this clone: One end of the junction is discordant with germline, which a read error may explain. The chain employs TRBV5-1 and TRBJ2-7; possible D gene TRBD1, 6 bases. CDR3 length: 14 residues. Germline V lookup: CDR1 SGHRS, CDR2 YFSETQ. The CDR3 sequence is CASSSEDSPAEQCF. For the CDR3, the DNA is TGCGCCAGCAGCTCCGAGGACAGCCCCGCCGAGCAGTGCTTC.